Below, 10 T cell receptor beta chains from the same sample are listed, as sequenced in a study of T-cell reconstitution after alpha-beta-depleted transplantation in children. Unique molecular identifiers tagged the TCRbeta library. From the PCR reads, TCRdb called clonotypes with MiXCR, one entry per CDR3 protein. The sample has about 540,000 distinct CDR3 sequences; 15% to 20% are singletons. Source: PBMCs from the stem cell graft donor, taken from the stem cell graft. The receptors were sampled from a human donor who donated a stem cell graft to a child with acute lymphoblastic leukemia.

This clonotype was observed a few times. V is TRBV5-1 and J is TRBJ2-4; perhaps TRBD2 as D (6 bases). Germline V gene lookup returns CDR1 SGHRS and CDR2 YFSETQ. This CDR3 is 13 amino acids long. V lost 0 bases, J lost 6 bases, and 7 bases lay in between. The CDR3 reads CASSLDSGNIQYF. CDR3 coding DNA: TGCGCCAGCAGCTTGGATAGCGGAAACATTCAGTACTTC. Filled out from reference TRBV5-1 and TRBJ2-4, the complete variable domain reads KAGVTQTPRYLIKTRGQQVTLSCSPISGHRSVSWYQQTPGQGLQFLFEYFSETQRNKGNFPGRFSGRQFSNSRSEMNVSTLELGDSALYLCASSLDSGNIQYFGAGTRLSVL.

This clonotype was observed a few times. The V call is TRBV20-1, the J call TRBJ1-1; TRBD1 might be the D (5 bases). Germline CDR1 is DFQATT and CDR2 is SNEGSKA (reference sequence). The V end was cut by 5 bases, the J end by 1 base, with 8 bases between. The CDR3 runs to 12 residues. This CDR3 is CSAYRRNTEAFF. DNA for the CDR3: TGCAGTGCTTACAGGCGGAACACTGAAGCTTTCTTT.

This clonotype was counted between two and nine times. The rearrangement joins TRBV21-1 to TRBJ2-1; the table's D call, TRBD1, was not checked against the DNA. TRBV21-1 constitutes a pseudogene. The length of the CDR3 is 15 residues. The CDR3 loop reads CASSKIGQDNNEQFF. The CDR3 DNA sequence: TGTGCCAGCAGCAAAATCGGACAGGATAACAATGAGCAGTTCTTC.

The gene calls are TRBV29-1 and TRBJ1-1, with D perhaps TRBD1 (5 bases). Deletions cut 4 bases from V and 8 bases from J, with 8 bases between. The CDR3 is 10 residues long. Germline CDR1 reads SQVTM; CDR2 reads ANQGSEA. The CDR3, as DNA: TGCAGCGTTGTGGGACGGGAAGCTTTCTTT. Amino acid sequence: CSVVGREAFF. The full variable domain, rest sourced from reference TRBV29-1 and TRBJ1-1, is SAVISQKPSRDICQRGTSLTIQCQVDSQVTMMFWYRQQPGQSLTLIATANQGSEATYESGFVIDKFPISRPNLTFSTLTVSNMSPEDSSIYLCSVVGREAFFGQGTRLTVV.

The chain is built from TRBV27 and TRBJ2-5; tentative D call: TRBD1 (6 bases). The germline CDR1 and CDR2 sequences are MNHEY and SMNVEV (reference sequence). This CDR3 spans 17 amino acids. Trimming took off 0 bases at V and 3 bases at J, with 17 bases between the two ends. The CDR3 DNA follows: TGTGCCAGCAGTTTATCCCATCCGGGACAACTAAAAGAGACCCAGTACTTC. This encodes CASSLSHPGQLKETQYF.

The CDR3 loop reads CASSPFTSAGANVLTF. In DNA, the CDR3 is TGTGCCAGCAGTCCCTTCACTTCCGCTGGGGCCAACGTCCTGACTTTC. V usage is TRBV6-1 and J usage is TRBJ2-6; no clear D. The ends were cut back, 5 bases at V and 2 bases at J, with 13 bases in the middle. This CDR3 contains 16 residues. The germline CDR1 and CDR2 sequences are MNHNS and SASEGT.

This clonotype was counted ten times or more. CDR3 sequence (DNA): TGTGCCACTGGGGGCAGGGGGAGTGGGCAGCCCCAGCATTTT. Protein: CATGGRGSGQPQHF. The chain carries TRBV15 and TRBJ1-5, with 7 bases aligning to TRBD1. Per germline, CDR1 LNHNV and CDR2 YYDKDF (reference sequence). The CDR3 extends over 14 amino acids. V lost 9 bases, J lost 7 bases, and 12 bases stayed unmatched.

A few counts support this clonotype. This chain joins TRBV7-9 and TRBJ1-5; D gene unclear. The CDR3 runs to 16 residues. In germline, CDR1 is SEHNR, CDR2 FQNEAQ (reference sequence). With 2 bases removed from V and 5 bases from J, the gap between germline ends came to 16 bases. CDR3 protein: CASSLTEAGNYQPQHF. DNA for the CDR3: TGTGCCAGCAGCTTAACGGAGGCGGGTAACTATCAGCCCCAGCATTTT.

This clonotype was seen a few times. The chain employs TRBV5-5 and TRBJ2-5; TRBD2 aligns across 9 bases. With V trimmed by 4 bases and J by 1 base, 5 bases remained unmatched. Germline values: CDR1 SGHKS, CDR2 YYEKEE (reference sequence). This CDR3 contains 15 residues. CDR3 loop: CASSPSGRPQETQYF. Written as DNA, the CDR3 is TGTGCCAGCAGCCCGAGCGGGAGGCCCCAAGAGACCCAGTACTTC. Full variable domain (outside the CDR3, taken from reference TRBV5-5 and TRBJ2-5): DAGVTQSPTHLIKTRGQQVTLRCSPISGHKSVSWYQQVLGQGPQFIFQYYEKEERGRGNFPDRFSARQFPNYSSELNVNALLLGDSALYLCASSPSGRPQETQYFGPGTRLLVL.

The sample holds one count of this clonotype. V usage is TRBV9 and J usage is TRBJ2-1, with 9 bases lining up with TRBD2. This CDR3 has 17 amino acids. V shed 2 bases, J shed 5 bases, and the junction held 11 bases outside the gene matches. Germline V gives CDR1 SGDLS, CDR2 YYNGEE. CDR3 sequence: CASSVQSLAGPNNEQFF. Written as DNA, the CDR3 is TGTGCCAGCAGCGTTCAATCCCTAGCGGGACCTAACAATGAGCAGTTCTTC.